A single sample gave rise to the 9 T cell receptor beta chains below, sequenced in a study of CXCR3-negative and CXCR3-positive naive CD8 T cells. Study results and caveats: In CXCR3-positive naive cells, the TRB CDR3s were more hydrophobic than in CXCR3-negative naive cells.

Their antigens remain unidentified. Researchers prepared the TRB cDNA libraries using 5' RACE with UMI labels. From its re-call of the 5' RACE reads, TCRdb lists each CDR3 protein once, without DNA. Listed are fewer than 140,000 distinct CDR3 sequences; 0.38% falls within the top ten. Sequenced input: naive CXCR3+ CD8+ T cells from blood. The subset was: CD45RO-CCR7+CD27+CD95- naive CD8+ T cells expressing CXCR3 (TNR3+). The receptor source for this set is a human donor in good health. Some clones in this sample may be carry-over from other donors' samples.

The gene calls are TRBV7-9 and TRBJ2-5; TCRdb picks TRBD2, but there is no DNA to check that call. The CDR3 extends over 15 amino acids. The germline CDR1 and CDR2 sequences are SEHNR and FQNEAQ (reference sequence). The CDR3 loop is CASSFSLGPEETQYF.

The chain is built from TRBV3-1 and TRBJ1-6; checking the TCRdb D call of TRBD1 is not possible without DNA. This CDR3 contains 17 residues. Germline-derived CDR1 and CDR2 are LGHDT and YNNKEL (reference sequence). CDR3 protein: CASSQDPYAIPYSPLHF.

CDR3 amino acids: CASSVGTANTEAFF. The chain links TRBV9 to TRBJ1-1; TCRdb reports TRBD1, a call that lacks DNA to check it against. The CDR3 sequence is 14 residues long. In germline, CDR1 is SGDLS, CDR2 YYNGEE.

This chain joins TRBV7-9 and TRBJ2-7; absent DNA, TCRdb's TRBD1 call cannot be checked. The CDR3 extends over 15 amino acids. Germline V gene lookup returns CDR1 SEHNR and CDR2 FQNEAQ (reference sequence). The CDR3: CASSLATTGVYEQYF.

This rearrangement joins TRBV5-1 to TRBJ1-1; the D call of TRBD1 rests on TCRdb alone, since no DNA is present to check it. Germline-derived CDR1 and CDR2 are SGHRS and YFSETQ. This CDR3 is built from 15 residues. This CDR3 reads CASSGYPEMNTEAFF.

This rearrangement joins TRBV4-2 to TRBJ2-7. The germline V gene encodes CDR1 LGHNA and CDR2 YNFKEQ. This CDR3 contains 15 residues. The CDR3 reads CASSQSNSPSYEQYF.

CDR3 sequence reads: CASSIGLAGNEQFF. The chain links TRBV6-2 or TRBV6-3 to TRBJ2-1; TCRdb reports TRBD2, a call that lacks DNA to check it against. There are 14 residues in the CDR3. CDR1 and CDR2 (germline): MNHEY, SVGEGT.

The V gene is TRBV2, the J gene TRBJ2-2; TCRdb's D gene call, TRBD1, goes unchecked for lack of DNA. CDR3 length equals 15 residues. Germline V gene sequence: CDR1 SNHLY, CDR2 FYNNEI. The CDR3 protein is CASRVYRGLAGELFF.

The gene calls are TRBV29-1 and TRBJ1-1; TCRdb picks TRBD1, but there is no DNA to check that call. Germline-derived CDR1 and CDR2 are SQVTM and ANQGSEA. The CDR3 sequence is 13 residues long. CDR3 protein: CSALHRGYTEAFF.